This entry lists 31 T cell receptor beta chains sequenced from one sample in a study of neurological immune-mediated disorders. TCRdb passed the 5' RACE reads through MiXCR, listing each CDR3 protein once. Here the sample spans about 55,000 distinct CDR3 sequences, less than 5% being singletons. The specimen sequenced was PBMCs. The receptor source for this set is a man over 45 with multiple sclerosis.

This clonotype was counted ten times or more. This chain joins TRBV12-3 or TRBV12-4 and TRBJ2-2, with D unclear. Trimming stripped 6 bases from V and 3 bases from J, with 8 bases between. This CDR3 has 13 amino acids. The CDR3: CASRDPYTGELFF. CDR3 sequence (DNA): TGTGCCAGCAGGGACCCTTACACCGGGGAGCTGTTTTTT.

This clonotype occurred many times. The CDR3 loop is CASRARRRWYNEQFF. CDR3 bases: TGTGCCAGCAGGGCTCGTCGGAGATGGTACAATGAGCAGTTCTTC. V gene TRBV12-3 or TRBV12-4 combines with J gene TRBJ2-1; D call uncertain. The CDR3 totals 15 residues. With 6 bases removed from V and 4 bases from J, the gap between germline ends came to 16 bases.

This clonotype has at least ten counts. The V call is TRBV20-1, the J call TRBJ2-7, with D tentatively TRBD2 (5 bases). The CDR3 covers 11 residues. CDR1 is DFQATT and CDR2 is SNEGSKA in the germline V gene (reference sequence). CDR3 DNA sequence: TGCATGACCCCCGGGGTGCGTGAGCAGTACTTC. Its translation: CMTPGVREQYF.

This clonotype was observed at least ten times. A much larger clone lies one base from this, so it may be a read error. This chain uses TRBV5-1 with TRBJ2-7; D is undetermined. V lost 4 bases and J 6 bases, leaving 14 bases between the germline ends. Germline CDR1 SGHRS, CDR2 YFSETQ. The CDR3 runs to 13 residues. In nucleotides, the CDR3 is TGCGCCAGCAGCCGGGCCAAGTACGGCGAGCAGTACTTC. Encoded protein: CASSRAKYGEQYF.

The sample holds many counts of this clonotype. J is TRBJ2-7 and V is TRBV28; perhaps TRBD1 as D (6 bases). This CDR3 comprises 16 residues. The V gene lost 4 bases and the J gene lost 3 bases, with 19 bases spanning the gap. Germline lookup yields CDR1 MDHEN and CDR2 SYDVKM. CDR3 sequence (DNA): TGTGCCAGCAGTTCGCAACTACAGGGTAGGGACTACGAGCAGTACTTC. This translates into CASSSQLQGRDYEQYF.

This clonotype was observed a few times. J is TRBJ2-1 and V is TRBV20-1; possible D gene TRBD2, 6 bases. Per the germline V gene, CDR1 is DFQATT and CDR2 is SNEGSKA (reference sequence). The CDR3 is made up of 16 amino acids. The V and J ends lost 0 bases and 3 bases respectively, with 15 bases between them. The CDR3 region is CSARDSGRPNYNEQFF. For the CDR3, the DNA is TGCAGTGCTAGAGACTCCGGGAGACCTAACTACAATGAGCAGTTCTTC.

There are many counts of this clonotype. The rearrangement uses TRBV28 and TRBJ2-7, with D maybe TRBD2 (6 bases). The ends were cut back, 6 bases at V and 2 bases at J, with 20 bases in the middle. Germline CDR1 is MDHEN and CDR2 is SYDVKM. CDR3 length: 16 residues. The DNA for the CDR3 is TGTGCCAGCAGCCGTGCACGGCGGGGAGGAACCTACGAGCAGTACTTC. Translation: CASSRARRGGTYEQYF.

This clonotype was observed many times. The DNA of the CDR3 is TGTGCCAGCAGCTTACCCAAGGGACCGTTGAGCACTGAAGCTTTCTTT. It specifies CASSLPKGPLSTEAFF. V and J are TRBV11-2 and TRBJ1-1; maybe TRBD1 (5 bases). The CDR3 loop spans 16 amino acids. V was cut by 2 bases and J by 4 bases, with 17 bases left in between. Germline V gene lookup returns CDR1 SGHAT and CDR2 FQNNGV.

This clonotype was observed many times. This chain uses TRBV27 with TRBJ1-1, with D maybe TRBD1 (5 bases). The V gene lost 7 bases and the J gene lost 1 base, with 13 bases spanning the gap. Germline assignment: CDR1 MNHEY and CDR2 SMNVEV (reference sequence). The CDR3 totals 14 residues. CDR3 loop: CASTGRGPNTEAFF. For the CDR3, the DNA is TGTGCCAGCACCGGAAGGGGCCCGAACACTGAAGCTTTCTTT.

This clonotype has a handful of counts. The chain recombines TRBV7-3 with TRBJ2-1; 7 bases line up with TRBD2. J gave up 6 bases and V 3 bases, and 5 bases lay outside the gene matches. Germline lookup yields CDR1 SGHTA and CDR2 FQGTGA. The CDR3 has 14 residues. The CDR3 region is CASSFLAGVNEQFF. In DNA, the CDR3 is TGTGCCAGCAGCTTCCTGGCGGGAGTCAATGAGCAGTTCTTC.

This clonotype was detected only a few times. The gene calls are TRBV20-1 and TRBJ1-2; no clear D. Germline assignment: CDR1 DFQATT and CDR2 SNEGSKA (reference sequence). Trimming took 7 bases from V and 8 from J, leaving 14 bases between them. The CDR3 length is 11 residues. CDR3 DNA: TGCAGTGTCAGTGCTGATAACGGCTACACCTTC. Encoded protein: CSVSADNGYTF.

There are many counts of this clonotype. The chain joins TRBV29-1 to TRBJ1-1, with unresolved D. Germline assignment: CDR1 SQVTM and CDR2 ANQGSEA. Trimming pared 4 bases from V and 4 bases from J, leaving 13 bases between. CDR3 length: 13 amino acids. CDR3 in amino acids: CSVVALRSTEAFF. CDR3 nucleotides: TGCAGCGTTGTAGCGCTTAGGTCCACTGAAGCTTTCTTT.

The rearrangement uses TRBV20-1 and TRBJ1-6; 9 nucleotides line up with TRBD1. J was trimmed by 7 bases and V by 5 bases; bases with no gene match: 9. CDR1 and CDR2 (germline): DFQATT, SNEGSKA (reference sequence). This CDR3 spans 15 amino acids. The CDR3 nucleotides are TGCAGTGCTCCCGGCGGGGGACAGGGAAATTCACCCCTCCACTTT. It encodes CSAPGGGQGNSPLHF.

This clonotype was seen ten or more times. The chain joins TRBV10-1 to TRBJ2-3, with TRBD2 identical over 9 bases. The CDR3 sequence is 16 residues long. J was trimmed by 3 bases and V by 8 bases; bases with no gene match: 12. In germline, CDR1 is WNHNN, CDR2 SYGVQD (reference sequence). The CDR3 region has the DNA TGCGCCAGCGGCGCAGGGCGGGAGGGCCCGACAGATACGCAGTATTTT. Protein sequence: CASGAGREGPTDTQYF.

This rearrangement joins TRBV20-1 to TRBJ2-3; the D gene is possibly TRBD1 (6 bases). This CDR3 spans 15 amino acids. Trimming removed 3 bases at V and 2 bases at J, with 15 bases between. Germline CDR1 reads DFQATT; CDR2 reads SNEGSKA (reference sequence). The CDR3 spells CSASPLAGVTDTQYF. The CDR3 region has the DNA TGCAGTGCTAGCCCATTAGCAGGGGTCACAGATACGCAGTATTTT.

This clonotype was seen a handful of times. CDR3 bases: TGTGCCAGCAGTTTACCCCCGACTAGCGGGGGATACAATGAGCAGTTCTTC. Its translation: CASSLPPTSGGYNEQFF. V gene TRBV28 combines with J gene TRBJ2-1, with TRBD2 identical over 12 bases. V was clipped by 2 bases and J by 4 bases; unmatched bases: 6. The CDR3 has 17 amino acids. The germline V gene has CDR1 MDHEN and CDR2 SYDVKM.

This clonotype has a count of ten or more. The chain joins TRBV7-2 to TRBJ1-2; tentative D call: TRBD1 (6 bases). V shed 5 bases and J shed 6 bases, with 16 bases lying between them. The CDR3 has 14 amino acids. Germline V gene sequence: CDR1 SGHTA, CDR2 FQGNSA. The CDR3 DNA reads TGTGCCAGCAGCCCTCGGGGGGCGCGGGATGGCTACACCTTC. It yields the protein CASSPRGARDGYTF.

Ten or more counts support this clonotype. CDR3 protein: CASSLRQEGEKLFF. DNA for the CDR3: TGCGCCAGCAGCTTGAGGCAAGAGGGTGAAAAACTGTTTTTT. The V gene is TRBV5-1, the J gene TRBJ1-4; D is unclear. This CDR3 spans 14 amino acids. Germline V gene data show CDR1 as SGHRS and CDR2 as YFSETQ. The germline V and J ends were trimmed by 1 base and 7 bases, with 11 bases remaining between them.

V usage is TRBV18 and J usage is TRBJ2-3; 11 nucleotides align to TRBD2. Germline V gene data show CDR1 as KGHSH and CDR2 as LQKENI. The V segment lost 6 bases and the J segment 4 bases; nucleotides outside the gene matches: 6. The CDR3 consists of 15 residues. The CDR3 bases are TGTGCCAGCTCCAAACTAGCGGGAGCCGCAGATACGCAGTATTTT. This encodes CASSKLAGAADTQYF.

This clonotype was counted many times. An end of the junction does not agree with germline; a read error may underlie this. The chain carries TRBV29-1 and TRBJ1-5; D not resolved. Germline V gene sequence: CDR1 SQVTM, CDR2 ANQGSEA. CDR3 length: 14 amino acids. The CDR3, as DNA: TGCAGCGTTGGCGTTGGCGGTAGCAATCAGCCCCAGAATTTT. Translation gives CSVGVGGSNQPQNF.

This clonotype is categorized as medium-sized. The chain is built from TRBV14 and TRBJ2-5; D gene unclear. This CDR3 spans 13 amino acids. From germline, CDR1 is SGHDN and CDR2 FVKESK. V was pared by 4 bases and J by 6 bases, with 12 bases between. The CDR3 nucleotides are TGTGCCAGCAGCCTTACAGAGATGCAGACCCAGTACTTC. This sequence encodes CASSLTEMQTQYF.

With respect to this clonotype: A much larger clone differs from this one at a single base, so this may be a read error. V and J are TRBV5-1 and TRBJ2-7; D is ambiguous. Germline CDR1 is SGHRS and CDR2 is YFSETQ. The CDR3 consists of 12 residues. CDR3 protein: CTSSYDNYEQYF. Here the CDR3 DNA reads TGCACCAGCAGCTACGACAACTACGAGCAGTACTTC.

This clonotype turned up a few times. V and J are TRBV18 and TRBJ1-5; D uncertain. The CDR3 spans 13 residues. V shed 3 bases and J shed 6 bases, with 9 bases lying between them. CDR1 is KGHSH and CDR2 is LQKENI in the germline V gene. CDR3 DNA: TGTGCCAGCTCACCTCTTCTAGGTCAGCCCCAGCATTTT. Protein: CASSPLLGQPQHF.

This clonotype was found many times. The V gene is TRBV7-2, the J gene TRBJ2-1; tentatively, D is TRBD2 (6 bases). Per the germline V gene, CDR1 is SGHTA and CDR2 is FQGNSA. Between the trimmed V and J ends, which lost 5 bases and 5 bases, there was a span of 16 bases. There are 15 residues in the CDR3. The CDR3 region is CASSRRLGGNNEQFF. The DNA of the CDR3 is TGTGCCAGCAGCCGAAGGTTAGGCGGGAACAATGAGCAGTTCTTC.

This clonotype was counted many times. The gene calls are TRBV5-1 and TRBJ2-1, with TRBD2 matching 9 bases. This CDR3 spans 16 amino acids. CDR1 and CDR2 from the germline V gene are SGHRS and YFSETQ. Trimming took 4 bases from V and 7 from J; bases not matched to a gene: 12. CDR3 nucleotides: TGCGCCAGCAGCCCCCTCCGTAGCGGGGGTTTGAATGAGCAGTTCTTC. Translated: CASSPLRSGGLNEQFF.

This clonotype was picked up many times. The chain uses TRBV6-5 and TRBJ2-1, with TRBD2 matching over 9 bases. Per the germline V gene, CDR1 is MNHEY and CDR2 is SVGAGI. The CDR3 totals 15 residues. With 6 bases clipped from V and 10 bases from J, the junction kept 13 bases outside the gene matches. CDR3 coding DNA: TGTGCCAGCAGAAACCCCGCTAGCGGGAATCGAGAGCAGTTCTTC. Amino acid sequence: CASRNPASGNREQFF.

This clonotype is labeled medium-sized. The chain couples TRBV5-1 to TRBJ2-4; tentatively, D is TRBD1 or TRBD2 (5 bases each). CDR1 and CDR2 (germline): SGHRS, YFSETQ. Trimming cost V 0 bases and J 8 bases, with 21 bases left between them. CDR3 length: 17 amino acids. Written as DNA, the CDR3 is TGCGCCAGCAGCTTGGGAAGAGTAGGGACGGTTCAAGACATTCAGTACTTC. Its protein product is CASSLGRVGTVQDIQYF.

This chain connects TRBV20-1 to TRBJ1-5; D gene uncertain. The germline V gene encodes CDR1 DFQATT and CDR2 SNEGSKA (reference sequence). Trimming took 7 bases from V and 5 from J, leaving 15 bases between them. There are 13 residues in the CDR3. This CDR3 is CSVKGAVHQPQHF. The CDR3 DNA is TGCAGTGTAAAAGGTGCAGTACATCAGCCCCAGCATTTT.

This clonotype was recorded at least ten times. The chain employs TRBV7-9 and TRBJ2-7; D is perhaps TRBD2 (5 bases). With 5 bases removed from V and 2 bases from J, the gap between germline ends came to 7 bases. CDR3 length: 12 residues. Germline values: CDR1 SEHNR, CDR2 FQNEAQ (reference sequence). The CDR3 region has the DNA TGTGCCAGCAGCACCGGGACCTACGAGCAGTACTTC. Protein: CASSTGTYEQYF.

This clonotype was found a few times. The chain joins TRBV5-1 to TRBJ2-7; D call uncertain. Trimming removed 0 bases from V and 3 bases from J, with 7 bases in between. CDR1 and CDR2 from the germline V gene are SGHRS and YFSETQ. The CDR3 has 13 amino acids. In nucleotides, the CDR3 is TGCGCCAGCAGCTTGGAAGGGAACTACGAGCAGTACTTC. Protein product: CASSLEGNYEQYF.

This clonotype was seen at least ten times. The J gene is TRBJ2-7, the V gene TRBV20-1, with D unclear. This CDR3 region has 14 residues. V lost 2 bases to trimming and J lost 0 bases, with 11 bases between them. Germline loops: CDR1 DFQATT, CDR2 SNEGSKA (reference sequence). The CDR3 sequence is CSARLPRNSYEQYF. The CDR3 nucleotides read TGCAGTGCTAGACTCCCTCGTAACTCCTACGAGCAGTACTTC.